The T cell receptor beta chain under discussion was sequenced for a study of T cell responses to AZD1222 COVID-19 vaccine. Broader study findings: Close to half of spike-specific TCRs reportedly recognize unmutated variant regions. A rise in Spike-specific TCR breadth and depth followed two AZD1222 doses.

About this clone: The antigen remains undetermined.

The protocol was immunoSEQ multiplex PCR, while the TCRdb copy is restricted to in-frame clones and leaves out a portion. This table holds about 140,000 clones, around 94% found once. The sequenced sample was peripheral blood, obtained after recovery from COVID-19. The sequence was collected from an adult who had recovered from COVID-19.

DNA of the CDR3: TGTGCCAGCAGCTTTTATCCCGGGACAGGGGGTCGCTATGAAGGCTACACCTTC. Translating it yields CASSFYPGTGGRYEGYTF. This chain connects TRBV5-4 to TRBJ1-2; 11 bases are shared with TRBD1. Trimming cost V 2 bases and J 8 bases; bases outside gene matches: 17. Germline V gives CDR1 SGHNT, CDR2 YYREEE (reference sequence). The CDR3 is 18 residues long.